This T cell receptor (beta chain) stems from a study of blood T cells in healthy people across ages. This clonotype was seen a handful of times. With a J-beta primer mix and a sample-barcoded 5' primer, a second PCR ran about 7 to 12 cycles. TCRdb itself ran the 5' RACE reads through MiXCR, one entry per CDR3 protein. The table lists hundreds of thousands of distinct CDR3 sequences, 43% of them singletons. Germline V lookup: CDR1 SEHNR, CDR2 FQNEAQ (reference sequence). The CDR3 spans 13 residues. V shed 5 bases and J 5 bases; nucleotides not matched to a gene: 5. The TCR comes from a woman aged 60-75 years in good health. The sample taken for sequencing was blood. This chain links TRBV7-9 with TRBJ2-7, with 8 bases identical to TRBD1. As DNA, the CDR3 is TGTGCCAGCAGCGGCCAGGGGGCCCACGAGCAGTACTTC. Protein: CASSGQGAHEQYF.